This entry features one T cell receptor beta chain sequence. The data derive from a study of response to subunit inactivated influenza vaccine. Using its own MiXCR run on the RT-PCR reads, TCRdb lists one record per CDR3 protein. Of 500,000 to 700,000 distinct CDR3 sequences listed, roughly a quarter are singletons. The germline V gene has CDR1 LGHDT and CDR2 YNNKEL (reference sequence). Germline trimming cut 4 bases from V and 0 bases from J; bases unmatched to any gene: 3. The CDR3 is 14 amino acids. These data were also reused for a study on T cells expressing NK-cell markers. That publication notes: The authors generated TCR beta cDNA through 5'RACE template switching with UMIs.

The sample in question was CD4+ T cells sorted from PBMCs, obtained approximately 12 days after vaccination. The chain uses TRBV3-1 and TRBJ2-7; TRBD1 aligns across 7 bases. The sequence was obtained from a man aged 50 to 59 who received an inactivated influenza vaccine. The CDR3 reads CASSRDRHSYEQYF. DNA of the CDR3: TGTGCCAGCAGCCGGGACAGACACTCCTACGAGCAGTACTTC.